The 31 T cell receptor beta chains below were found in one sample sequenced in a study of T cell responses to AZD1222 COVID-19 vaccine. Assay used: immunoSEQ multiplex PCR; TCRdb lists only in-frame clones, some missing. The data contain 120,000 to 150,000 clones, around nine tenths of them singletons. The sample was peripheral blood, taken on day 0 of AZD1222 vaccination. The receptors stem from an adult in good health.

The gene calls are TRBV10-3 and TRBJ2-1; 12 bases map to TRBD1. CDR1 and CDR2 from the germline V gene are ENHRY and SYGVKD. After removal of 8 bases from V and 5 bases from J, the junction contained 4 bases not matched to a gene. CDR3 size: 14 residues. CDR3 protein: CAISGQGANNEQFF. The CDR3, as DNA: TGTGCCATCTCGGGACAGGGGGCGAACAATGAGCAGTTCTTC.

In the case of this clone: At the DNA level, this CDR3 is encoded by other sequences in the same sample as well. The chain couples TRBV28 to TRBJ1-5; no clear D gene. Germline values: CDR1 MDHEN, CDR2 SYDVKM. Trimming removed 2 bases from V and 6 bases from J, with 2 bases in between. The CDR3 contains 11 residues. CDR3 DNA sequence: TGTGCCAGCAGTTTACGTCAGCCCCAGCATTTT. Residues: CASSLRQPQHF.

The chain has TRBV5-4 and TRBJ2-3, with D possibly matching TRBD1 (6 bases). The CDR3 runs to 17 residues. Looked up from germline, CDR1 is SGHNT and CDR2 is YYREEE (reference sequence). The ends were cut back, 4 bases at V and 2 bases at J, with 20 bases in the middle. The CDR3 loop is CASSQGPFEGDTDTQYF. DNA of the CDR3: TGTGCCAGCAGCCAGGGCCCCTTTGAGGGGGACACAGATACGCAGTATTTT.

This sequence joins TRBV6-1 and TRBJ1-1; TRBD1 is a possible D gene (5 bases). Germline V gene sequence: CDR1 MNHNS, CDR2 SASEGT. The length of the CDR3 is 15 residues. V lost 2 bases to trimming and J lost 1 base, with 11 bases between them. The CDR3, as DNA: TGTGCCAGCAGTGAAATAGGCGACAGGAACACTGAAGCTTTCTTT. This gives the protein CASSEIGDRNTEAFF.

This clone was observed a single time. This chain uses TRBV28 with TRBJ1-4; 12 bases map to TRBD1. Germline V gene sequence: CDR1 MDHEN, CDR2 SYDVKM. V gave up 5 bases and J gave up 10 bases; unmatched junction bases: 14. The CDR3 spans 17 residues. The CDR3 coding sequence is TGTGCCAGCAGTCCTGGGGGGACAGGGGGCTCTGGAGGAAAACTGTTTTTT. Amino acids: CASSPGGTGGSGGKLFF.

The CDR3 reads CASSLGNYEQYF. CDR3 DNA sequence: TGTGCCAGCAGTTTAGGGAACTACGAGCAGTACTTC. The J gene is TRBJ2-7, the V gene TRBV12-3 or TRBV12-4; D gene uncertain. Trimming pared 1 base from V and 3 bases from J, leaving 4 bases between. The CDR3 is 12 residues long.

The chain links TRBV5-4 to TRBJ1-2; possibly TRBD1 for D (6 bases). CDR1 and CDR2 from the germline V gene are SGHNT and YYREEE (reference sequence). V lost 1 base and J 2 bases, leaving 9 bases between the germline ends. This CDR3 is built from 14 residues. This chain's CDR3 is CASSLTTGNYGYTF. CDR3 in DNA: TGTGCCAGCAGCTTGACCACAGGGAACTATGGCTACACCTTC.

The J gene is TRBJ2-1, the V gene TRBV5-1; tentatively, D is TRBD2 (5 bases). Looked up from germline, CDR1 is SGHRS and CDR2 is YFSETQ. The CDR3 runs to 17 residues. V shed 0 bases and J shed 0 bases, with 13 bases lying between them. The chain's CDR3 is CASSLAPGDSSYNEQFF. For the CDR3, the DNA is TGCGCCAGCAGCTTGGCCCCCGGGGATAGCTCCTACAATGAGCAGTTCTTC.

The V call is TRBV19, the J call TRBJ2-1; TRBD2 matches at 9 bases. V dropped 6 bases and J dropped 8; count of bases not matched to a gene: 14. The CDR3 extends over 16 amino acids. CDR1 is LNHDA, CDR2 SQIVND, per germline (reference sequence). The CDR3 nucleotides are TGTGCCAGTAGAGGCGGGGGGGCCGTAGTAGTCGATGAGCAGTTCTTC. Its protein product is CASRGGGAVVVDEQFF.

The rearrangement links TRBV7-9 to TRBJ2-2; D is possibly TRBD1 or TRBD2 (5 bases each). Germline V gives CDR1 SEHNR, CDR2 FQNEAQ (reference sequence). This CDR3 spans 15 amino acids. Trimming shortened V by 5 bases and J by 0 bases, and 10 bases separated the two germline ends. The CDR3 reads CASSTGTANTGELFF. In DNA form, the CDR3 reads TGTGCCAGCAGCACCGGGACGGCGAACACCGGGGAGCTGTTTTTT.

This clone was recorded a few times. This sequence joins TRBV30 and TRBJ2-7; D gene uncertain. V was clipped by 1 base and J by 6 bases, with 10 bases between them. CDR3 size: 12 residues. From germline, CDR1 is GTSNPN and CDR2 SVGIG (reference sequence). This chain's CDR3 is CAWSDGPVEQYF. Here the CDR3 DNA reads TGTGCCTGGAGTGATGGCCCAGTCGAGCAGTACTTC.

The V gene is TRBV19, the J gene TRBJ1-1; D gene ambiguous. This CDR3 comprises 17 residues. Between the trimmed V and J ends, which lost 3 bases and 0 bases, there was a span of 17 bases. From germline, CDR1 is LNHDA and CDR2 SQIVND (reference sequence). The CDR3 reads CASSISRGRSMNTEAFF. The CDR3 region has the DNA TGTGCCAGTAGTATCTCTCGGGGTAGGAGTATGAACACTGAAGCTTTCTTT.

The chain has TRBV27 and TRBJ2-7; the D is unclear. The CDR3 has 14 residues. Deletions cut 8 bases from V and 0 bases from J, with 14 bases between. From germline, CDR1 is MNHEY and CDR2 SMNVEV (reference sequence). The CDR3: CASAHGPSSYEQYF. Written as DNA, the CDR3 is TGTGCCAGCGCCCACGGCCCGAGCTCCTACGAGCAGTACTTC.

The CDR3 here is CSASRSTSTGELFF. DNA for the CDR3: TGCAGCGCTTCCCGGTCAACCTCCACCGGGGAGCTGTTTTTT. The chain uses TRBV29-1 and TRBJ2-2; D is unresolved. Germline CDR1 is SQVTM and CDR2 is ANQGSEA. The CDR3 has 14 residues. Trimming took off 7 bases at V and 4 bases at J, with 16 bases between the two ends.

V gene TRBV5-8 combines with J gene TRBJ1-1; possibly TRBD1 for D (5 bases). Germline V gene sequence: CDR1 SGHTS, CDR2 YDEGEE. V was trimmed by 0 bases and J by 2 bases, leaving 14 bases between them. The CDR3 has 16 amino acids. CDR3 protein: CASSLGHGGTNTEAFF. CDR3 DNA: TGTGCCAGCAGCTTGGGGCACGGGGGGACCAACACTGAAGCTTTCTTT.

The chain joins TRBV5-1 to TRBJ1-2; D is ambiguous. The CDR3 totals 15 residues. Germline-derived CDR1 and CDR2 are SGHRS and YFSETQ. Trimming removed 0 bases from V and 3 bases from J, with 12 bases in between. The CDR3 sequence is CASSLVGYSDYGYTF. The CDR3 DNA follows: TGCGCCAGCAGCTTGGTGGGTTATAGCGACTATGGCTACACCTTC. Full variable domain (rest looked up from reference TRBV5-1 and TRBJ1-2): KAGVTQTPRYLIKTRGQQVTLSCSPISGHRSVSWYQQTPGQGLQFLFEYFSETQRNKGNFPGRFSGRQFSNSRSEMNVSTLELGDSALYLCASSLVGYSDYGYTFGSGTRLTVV.

CDR3 in amino acids: CASSLGLAGVETQYF. CDR3 coding DNA: TGTGCCAGCAGCTTGGGTCTAGCGGGGGTTGAGACCCAGTACTTC. J is TRBJ2-5 and V is TRBV5-8; 10 nucleotides line up with TRBD2. CDR3 size: 15 residues. J was trimmed by 5 bases and V by 0 bases; bases with no gene match: 4. Germline CDR1 is SGHTS and CDR2 is YDEGEE.

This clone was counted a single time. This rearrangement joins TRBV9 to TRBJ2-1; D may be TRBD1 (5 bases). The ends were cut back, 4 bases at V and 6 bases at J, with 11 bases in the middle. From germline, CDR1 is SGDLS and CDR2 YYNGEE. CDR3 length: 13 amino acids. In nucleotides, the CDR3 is TGTGCCAGCAGCCGAACCGACAGCAATGAGCAGTTCTTC. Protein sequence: CASSRTDSNEQFF.

Here the CDR3 DNA reads TGCGCCAGCAGTAATGAGGTGACAGATACGCAGTATTTT. It specifies CASSNEVTDTQYF. The rearrangement uses TRBV5-1 and TRBJ2-3; D is undetermined. The CDR3 has 13 amino acids. V lost 5 bases and J 3 bases, leaving 10 bases between the germline ends. Per the germline V gene, CDR1 is SGHRS and CDR2 is YFSETQ.

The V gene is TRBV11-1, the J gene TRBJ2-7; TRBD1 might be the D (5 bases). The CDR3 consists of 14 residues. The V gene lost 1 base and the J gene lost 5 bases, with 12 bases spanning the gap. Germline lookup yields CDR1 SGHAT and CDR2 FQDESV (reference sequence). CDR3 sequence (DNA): TGTGCCAGCAGCTTAGGGCAGGGTTTCCACGAGCAGTACTTC. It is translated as CASSLGQGFHEQYF.

The CDR3 spells CASRSRPVAVEETQYF. CDR3 bases: TGTGCCAGTCGATCGCGTCCCGTGGCGGTCGAAGAGACCCAGTACTTC. The chain is built from TRBV19 and TRBJ2-5; D is undetermined. V was trimmed by 8 bases and J by 3 bases, leaving 22 bases between them. The CDR3 runs 16 residues. Germline V gives CDR1 LNHDA, CDR2 SQIVND (reference sequence).

CDR3 sequence (DNA): TGTGCCAGTAGTAAGTATGGTCTAGCAGGAGATGCAGATACGCAGTATTTT. Its translation: CASSKYGLAGDADTQYF. The chain uses TRBV19 and TRBJ2-3, with a tentative D call TRBD2 (5 bases). The length of the CDR3 is 17 residues. Germline V lookup: CDR1 LNHDA, CDR2 SQIVND (reference sequence). The V and J ends lost 4 bases and 4 bases respectively, with 21 bases between them.

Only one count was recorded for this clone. The CDR3 region is CASSKGREGYNEQFF. DNA of the CDR3: TGTGCCAGCAGCAAAGGGCGGGAGGGATACAATGAGCAGTTCTTC. This chain connects TRBV13 to TRBJ2-1; TRBD2 aligns across 9 bases. V was clipped by 5 bases and J by 4 bases; unmatched bases: 6. The CDR3 length is 15 residues. From germline, CDR1 is PRHDT and CDR2 FYEKMQ (reference sequence).

The CDR3: CASSAGHQPQHF. The CDR3, as DNA: TGTGCCAGCAGTGCAGGCCATCAGCCCCAGCATTTT. The chain combines TRBV6-1 with TRBJ1-5; no definite D call. This CDR3 comprises 12 residues. Trimming removed 4 bases at V and 5 bases at J, with 6 bases between. CDR1 is MNHNS, CDR2 SASEGT, per germline.

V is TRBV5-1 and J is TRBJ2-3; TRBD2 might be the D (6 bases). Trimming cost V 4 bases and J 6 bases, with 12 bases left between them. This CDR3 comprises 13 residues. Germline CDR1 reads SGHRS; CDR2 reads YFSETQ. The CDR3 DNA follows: TGCGCCAGCAGCCCGGGAGTCGGCGATACGCAGTATTTT. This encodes CASSPGVGDTQYF.

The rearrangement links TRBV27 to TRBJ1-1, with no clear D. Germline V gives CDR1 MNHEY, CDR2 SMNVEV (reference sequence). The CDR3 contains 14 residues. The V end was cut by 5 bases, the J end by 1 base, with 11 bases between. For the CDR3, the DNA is TGTGCCAGCAGTCCCCATAGTTGGAACACTGAAGCTTTCTTT. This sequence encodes CASSPHSWNTEAFF.

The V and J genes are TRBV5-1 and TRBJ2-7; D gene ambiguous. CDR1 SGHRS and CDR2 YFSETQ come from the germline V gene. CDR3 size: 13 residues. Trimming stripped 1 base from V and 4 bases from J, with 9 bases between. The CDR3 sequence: CASSLSGMYEQYF. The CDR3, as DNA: TGCGCCAGCAGCTTGTCAGGCATGTACGAGCAGTACTTC.

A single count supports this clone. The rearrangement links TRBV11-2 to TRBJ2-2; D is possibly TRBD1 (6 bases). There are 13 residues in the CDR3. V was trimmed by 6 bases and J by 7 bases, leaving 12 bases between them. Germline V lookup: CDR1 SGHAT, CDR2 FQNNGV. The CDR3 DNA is TGTGCCAGCAGTACTAGGGGGAGCGGGGAGCTGTTTTTT. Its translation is CASSTRGSGELFF.

CDR3 DNA: TGTGCCAGCAGTTACTCGCCGGAAACCCAGCATTTT. Translated: CASSYSPETQHF. The chain uses TRBV6-2 or TRBV6-3 and TRBJ1-5; D remains ambiguous. Deletions cut 0 bases from V and 11 bases from J, with 8 bases between. The CDR3 is 12 residues long. Germline V lookup: CDR1 MNHEY, CDR2 SVGEGT.

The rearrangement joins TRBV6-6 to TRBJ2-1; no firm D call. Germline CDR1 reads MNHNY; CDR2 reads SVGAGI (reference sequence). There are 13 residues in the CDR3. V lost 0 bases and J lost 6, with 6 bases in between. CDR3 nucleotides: TGTGCCAGCAGTTACTCCCCTAGCAATGAGCAGTTCTTC. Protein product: CASSYSPSNEQFF.

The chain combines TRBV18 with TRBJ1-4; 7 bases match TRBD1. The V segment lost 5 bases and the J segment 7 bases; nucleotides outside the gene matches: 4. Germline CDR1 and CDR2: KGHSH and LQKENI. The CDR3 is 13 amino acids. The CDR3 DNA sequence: TGTGCCAGCTCAATACAGGGGCGTGAAAAACTGTTTTTT. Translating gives CASSIQGREKLFF.